A single sample gave rise to the 7 T cell receptor beta chains below, sequenced in a study of T cells in tuberculosis. Using immunoSEQ multiplex PCR, the repertoire was profiled, and TCRdb retains in-frame clones only, with some absent. Of 20,000 to 25,000 clones listed, around 97% are singletons. Specimen: PBMCs. The receptors stem from a donor under 30 with latent tuberculosis or without tuberculosis infection.

This sequence joins TRBV30 and TRBJ1-1; 7 bases are a match to TRBD1. After removal of 5 bases from V and 1 base from J, the junction contained 4 bases not matched to a gene. The CDR3 runs to 13 residues. The V gene's germline CDR1 is GTSNPN and CDR2 SVGIG (reference sequence). CDR3 coding DNA: TGTGCCTGGTGGGGGACAGAGAACACTGAAGCTTTCTTT. Its translation is CAWWGTENTEAFF.

The V call is TRBV6-5, the J call TRBJ2-1, with D perhaps TRBD1 (6 bases). The V gene lost 5 bases and the J gene lost 13 bases, with 18 bases spanning the gap. The germline gives CDR1 MNHEY, CDR2 SVGAGI. CDR3 size: 13 residues. CDR3 bases: TGTGCCAGCAGTCTTCAAAACAGGGAAGTCCAGTTCTTC. Amino acid sequence: CASSLQNREVQFF.

The chain employs TRBV6-6 and TRBJ1-5; a weak D match, TRBD1 (5 bases). Per germline, CDR1 MNHNY and CDR2 SVGAGI (reference sequence). The CDR3 covers 16 residues. V was pared by 2 bases and J by 0 bases, with 11 bases between. DNA of the CDR3: TGTGCCAGCAGTTACCGGGGGGGAGATAGCAATCAGCCCCAGCATTTT. Amino acid sequence: CASSYRGGDSNQPQHF.

The chain joins TRBV4-1 to TRBJ1-1; TRBD1 might be the D (5 bases). Per the germline V gene, CDR1 is MGHRA and CDR2 is YSYEKL. Trimming left V 4 bases short and J 4 bases short, with 13 bases between. CDR3 size: 14 residues. CDR3 coding DNA: TGCGCCAGCAGCCCCCCGCAGGGTACCACTGAAGCTTTCTTT. Its translation: CASSPPQGTTEAFF.

The rearrangement uses TRBV15 and TRBJ1-1; no clear D. Germline V lookup: CDR1 LNHNV, CDR2 YYDKDF (reference sequence). Trimming removed 3 bases from V and 6 bases from J, with 11 bases in between. The CDR3 is made up of 13 amino acids. This CDR3 is CATSSRLGAEAFF. The CDR3 DNA reads TGTGCCACCAGCAGCCGACTTGGCGCTGAAGCTTTCTTT.

The V gene is TRBV5-6, the J gene TRBJ1-4; unclear D gene. Germline V gene data show CDR1 as SGHDT and CDR2 as YYEEEE. The CDR3 sequence is 15 residues long. The ends were cut back, 0 bases at V and 7 bases at J, with 13 bases in the middle. The CDR3 bases are TGTGCCAGCAGCTTGGTCGGGGTGTCCGGTGAAAAACTGTTTTTT. Translation gives CASSLVGVSGEKLFF. Complete variable domain (other parts from reference TRBV5-6 and TRBJ1-4): DAGVTQSPTHLIKTRGQQVTLRCSPKSGHDTVSWYQQALGQGPQFIFQYYEEEERQRGNFPDRFSGHQFPNYSSELNVNALLLGDSALYLCASSLVGVSGEKLFFGSGTQLSVL.

The chain joins TRBV6-6 to TRBJ1-1; 7 bases are shared with TRBD1. This CDR3 is built from 16 residues. The junction had 13 bases not matched to a gene; V was cut back by 5 bases and J by 4 bases. In germline, CDR1 is MNHNY, CDR2 SVGAGI (reference sequence). CDR3 region: CASSVTRGGWGTEAFF. The CDR3 DNA is TGTGCCAGCAGTGTAACACGAGGGGGCTGGGGCACTGAAGCTTTCTTT.